The rows below give T cell receptor beta chains drawn from one sample of a study of T cells in Graves' hyperthyroidism and ophthalmopathy. TCRdb processed the multiplex PCR reads anew with MiXCR; each CDR3 protein has one entry. The data show 490,000 or so distinct CDR3 sequences, about 20% seen once. Sequenced sample: blood. All receptors come from a woman aged 70-85 years with Graves' ophthalmopathy. The CDR3 runs from the conserved cysteine through the conserved F or W. D genes are given only for firm matches. Clone size appears in some rows only: once, few, many, or a class for an expanded clone.

v_call,d_call,clone_size,j_call,cdr3_nt,cdr3_aa
TRBV7-9,TRBD2,few,TRBJ2-7,TGTGCCAGCAGTAGTACTAGCGGAACCTCCTACGAGCAGTACTTC,CASSSTSGTSYEQYF
TRBV4-1,.,few,TRBJ2-1,TGCGCCAGCAGCCAGCAGATCTCCTACAATGAGCAGTTCTTC,CASSQQISYNEQFF
TRBV30,.,few,TRBJ1-1,TGTGCCTTCCATTGGTCCAGGGGTGACACTGAAGCTTTCTTT,CAFHWSRGDTEAFF
TRBV10-3,TRBD2,.,TRBJ2-2,TGTGCCATCAGTGAGGGACTAGCGGGAGGGACCGGGGAGCTGTTTTTT,CAISEGLAGGTGELFF
TRBV3-1,.,many,TRBJ1-1,TGTGCCAGCAGCCAATACGGGAGGACTGAAGCTTTCTTT,CASSQYGRTEAFF
TRBV9,TRBD1,few,TRBJ1-4,TGTGCCAGCAGCGGTGGAAACAGGGGAATTAATGAAAAACTGTTTTTT,CASSGGNRGINEKLFF
TRBV7-2,TRBD2,.,TRBJ2-7,TGTGCCAGCAGCTCACGGACTAGCTCCTACGAGCAGTACTTC,CASSSRTSSYEQYF
TRBV7-2,TRBD1,.,TRBJ2-2,TGTGCCAGCAGCTCAGCAGGGGGTCTATCTAAAACCGGGGAGCTGTTTTTT,CASSSAGGLSKTGELFF
TRBV6-6,.,few,TRBJ1-2,TGTGCCAGCAGTTACTCTGGGCCCGCAGGGTATGGCTACACCTTC,CASSYSGPAGYGYTF
TRBV5-1,.,.,TRBJ2-3,TGCGCCAGCAGTTCGTCGGGAGTCGGCACAGATACGCAGTATTTT,CASSSSGVGTDTQYF
TRBV5-1,TRBD2,.,TRBJ2-1,TGCGCCAGCAGCCCGGGGGACTACCACAATGAGCAGTTCTTC,CASSPGDYHNEQFF
TRBV30,.,few,TRBJ1-5,TGTGCCTGGAGTCCCACCGGGACATTGTATCAGCCCCAGCATTTT,CAWSPTGTLYQPQHF
TRBV6-2/TRBV6-3,.,.,TRBJ2-3,TGTGCCAGCAGTTCCAAGGGGGTGGATACGCAGTATTTT,CASSSKGVDTQYF
TRBV30,.,few,TRBJ1-6,TGTGCCTGGAGATTTAAAGAAGGGCAGACCCTCCACTTT,CAWRFKEGQTLHF
TRBV7-6,.,few,TRBJ1-1,TGTGCCAGCACCCCGGGGGGCCGGAACACTGAAGCTTTCTTT,CASTPGGRNTEAFF
TRBV3-1,.,many,TRBJ2-5,TGTGCCAGCAGCCAAGCCGTCCAAGAGACCCAGTACTTC,CASSQAVQETQYF
TRBV10-3,TRBD1,few,TRBJ1-2,TGTGCCATCAGTATATCCGGGACAGGGCCTAACTATGGCTACACCTTC,CAISISGTGPNYGYTF
TRBV19,.,.,TRBJ2-5,TGTGCCAGTAGTGGTGAGATGGGAGTCTTGTTGGAGACCCAGTACTTC,CASSGEMGVLLETQYF
TRBV12-3/TRBV12-4,.,.,TRBJ2-1,TGTGCCAGCAGTTTAACTAGCATGTCGTACACTGAGCAGTTCTTC,CASSLTSMSYTEQFF
TRBV7-2,.,many,TRBJ1-2,TGTGCCAGCAGCCCAAAAAGCGGGGATATTGGCTACACCTTC,CASSPKSGDIGYTF
TRBV6-1,TRBD1,.,TRBJ2-7,TGTGCCAGCAGCCGAAACCTCGCCGGGACAGTGGGATACGAGCAGTACTTC,CASSRNLAGTVGYEQYF
TRBV7-6,.,.,TRBJ2-3,TGTGCCAGCAGCGTCAACACCGATACGCAGTATTTT,CASSVNTDTQYF
TRBV5-1,TRBD2,few,TRBJ2-3,TGCGCCAGCAGCTTGGTTCTAGCGGGCCCCACAGATACGCAGTATTTT,CASSLVLAGPTDTQYF
TRBV28,.,many,TRBJ2-7,TGTGCCAGCAGTCCCATAAGGGACTACGAGCAGTACTTC,CASSPIRDYEQYF
TRBV29-1,TRBD2,.,TRBJ2-5,TGCAGCTATTTTCCTAGCGGGAGGGAGACCCAGTACTTC,CSYFPSGRETQYF
TRBV2,.,many,TRBJ2-4,TGTGCCCAGCAAGGGAACAGATTAGCCAAAAACATTCAGTACTTC,CAQQGNRLAKNIQYF
TRBV12-3/TRBV12-4,.,many,TRBJ1-2,TGTGCCAGCAGTTTAGGGGCAGAGTCGGGCTACACCTTC,CASSLGAESGYTF
TRBV18,TRBD2,few,TRBJ2-7,TGTGCCAGCTCACCAGCGGCGGGAGGCCCCTCCGAGCAGTACTTC,CASSPAAGGPSEQYF
TRBV6-5,TRBD1,.,TRBJ1-1,TGTGCCAGCAGTTACTCGATTTCATTCAGGGGGGACACTGAAGCTTTCTTT,CASSYSISFRGDTEAFF
TRBV10-3,TRBD1,few,TRBJ1-2,TGTGCCATCTGGGGCAGGGGGATTACTAACTATGGCTACACCTTC,CAIWGRGITNYGYTF
TRBV28,TRBD2,.,TRBJ2-5,TGTGCCACCCAGAGACGGGAGGAGGGAGAGACCCAGTACTTC,CATQRREEGETQYF
TRBV6-6,TRBD2,.,TRBJ2-3,TGTGCCAGCAGTTACTCGTCTCAGCGGGAGTTTCCAGATACGCAGTATTTT,CASSYSSQREFPDTQYF
TRBV12-3/TRBV12-4,TRBD2,few,TRBJ2-2,TGTGCCAGCAGTTTTCTAGCGGGAGGGTCCACCGGGGAGCTGTTTTTT,CASSFLAGGSTGELFF
TRBV27,.,.,TRBJ1-1,TGTGCCAGCAGTCACCACCTACCCCCAGGGCGTAAGGACACTGAAGCTTTCTTT,CASSHHLPPGRKDTEAFF
TRBV30,.,few,TRBJ1-2,TGTGCCTGGGCGGAGAGAAACTATGGCTACACCTTC,CAWAERNYGYTF
TRBV15,TRBD1,.,TRBJ2-7,TGTGCCACCAGCACCAAGACAGGGATCCACGAGCAGTACTTC,CATSTKTGIHEQYF
TRBV6-1,TRBD2,.,TRBJ2-3,TGTGCCAGCAGTTCATCGGGAGGGCCTTGGGATACGCAGTATTTT,CASSSSGGPWDTQYF
TRBV6-1,.,.,TRBJ2-1,TGTGCCAGCAGTCTCTGGGGGGAGGTCGAGTTCTTC,CASSLWGEVEFF
TRBV3-1,.,.,TRBJ2-1,TGTGCCAGCAGGGGGGGGGCATACAATGAGCAGTTCTTC,CASRGGAYNEQFF
TRBV10-2,.,.,TRBJ2-1,TGCGCCAGCAGTGCCCCCAGCCATGAGCAGTTCTTC,CASSAPSHEQFF